This T cell receptor (beta chain) was captured by sequencing in a study of graft-versus-host responses after intestinal transplantation. Turning to the study itself: Recipients got multivisceral, liver-intestinal, or isolated intestinal transplants. Notes on the study in general: Across patients carrying graft-donor T cell macrochimerism, allografts held high graft-versus-host to host-versus-graft clonal ratios. There was an association between peak levels of circulating GvH clones and early post-transplant HvG declines. Some GvH clones were seen earlier in gut or blood, suggesting intestinal origin.

Only in-frame clones appear in the TCRdb table, and some are missing; sequencing was by immunoSEQ multiplex PCR. The sample carries about 73,000 clones, around 90% recorded once. CDR3 length equals 18 residues. Per the germline V gene, CDR1 is SEHNR and CDR2 is FQNEAQ (reference sequence). Losses at the gene ends were 6 bases for V and 4 bases for J; bases not matched to a gene: 17. With respect to this clone: Its antigen is unidentified.

This clonotype was sampled from a human donor who was the organ donor for an intestinal transplant. The rearrangement joins TRBV7-9 to TRBJ2-3; 9 nucleotides align to TRBD2. The sample was unstimulated CD8+ T cells sorted from spleen or lymph node cells, taken before transplant. The CDR3 nucleotides read TGTGCCAGCAGACCCCCCCGATTGACTAGCGGTGATCCAGATACGCAGTATTTT. As protein: CASRPPRLTSGDPDTQYF.